Listed below are T cell receptor beta chains from one sample, sequenced in a study of cytotoxic CD8 clonotypes in ibrutinib-treated CLL. Libraries were prepared by immunoSEQ multiplex PCR; TCRdb keeps only in-frame clonotypes and omits some of them. The profile shows approximately 74,000 clones, more than 70% of them singletons. Source: PBMCs, taken at disease progression, from a patient treated with ibrutinib. Source of these receptors: a human donor with chronic lymphocytic leukemia. CDR3s include the opening cysteine and the closing phenylalanine or tryptophan. D genes are given only for firm matches. Not every row has a clone size; where given, it reads once, few, many or a size class.

J gene,V gene,D gene,clone size,CDR3 DNA,CDR3 protein
TRBJ2-2,TRBV6-5,NA,NA,TGTGCCAGCAGTTACTCAGGAGGGGTAACCGGGGAGCTGTTTTTT,CASSYSGGVTGELFF
TRBJ2-3,TRBV6-1,TRBD1,NA,TGTGCCAGCAGTCAAGACAGGGGGCGTACAGATACGCAGTATTTT,CASSQDRGRTDTQYF
TRBJ1-1,TRBV15,NA,few,TGTGCCACCAGCTTGGCAGCCTATTACACTGAAGCTTTCTTT,CATSLAAYYTEAFF
TRBJ1-2,TRBV6-5,NA,NA,TGTGCCAGCAGTAACTATGGGGATGGCTACACCTTC,CASSNYGDGYTF
TRBJ1-2,TRBV5-4,TRBD1,NA,TGTGCCAGCAGCCAAGACTGGACAGGTCCTGGCTACACCTTC,CASSQDWTGPGYTF
TRBJ2-2,TRBV7-8,NA,NA,TGTGCCAGCAGCTTGAGCCCCCACGCGAACACCGGGGAGCTGTTTTTT,CASSLSPHANTGELFF
TRBJ2-6,TRBV27,TRBD1,NA,TGTGCCACCAAAAAGGACAGGACCTCTGGGGCCAACGTCCTGACTTTC,CATKKDRTSGANVLTF
TRBJ2-4,TRBV5-5,TRBD1,NA,TGTGCCAGCAGGGAATCGGACAGGGGACCAAGGGCCAAAAACATTCAGTACTTC,CASRESDRGPRAKNIQYF
TRBJ1-6,TRBV18,NA,NA,TGTGCCAGCGCGGACGCCGATTCTTCACCCCTCCACTTT,CASADADSSPLHF
TRBJ2-3,TRBV6-5,NA,once,TGTGCCAGCAGCGCCCTGGGGGTGCTCACAGATACGCAGTATTTT,CASSALGVLTDTQYF
TRBJ2-7,TRBV28,TRBD1,NA,TGTGCCAGCAGTCTGGCGTCAGGGGGAGACGAGCAGTACTTC,CASSLASGGDEQYF